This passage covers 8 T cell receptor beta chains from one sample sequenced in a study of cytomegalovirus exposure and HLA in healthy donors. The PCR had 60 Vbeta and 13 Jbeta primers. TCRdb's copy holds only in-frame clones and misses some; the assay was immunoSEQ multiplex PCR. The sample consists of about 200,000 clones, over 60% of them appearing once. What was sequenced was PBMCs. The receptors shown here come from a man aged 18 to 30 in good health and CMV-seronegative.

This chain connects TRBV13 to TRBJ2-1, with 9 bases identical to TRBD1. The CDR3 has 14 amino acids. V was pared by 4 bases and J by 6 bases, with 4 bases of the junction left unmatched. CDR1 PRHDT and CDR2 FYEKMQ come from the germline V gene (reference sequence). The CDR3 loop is CASSSRTGANEQFF. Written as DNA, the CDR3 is TGTGCCAGCAGCTCACGGACAGGGGCCAATGAGCAGTTCTTC. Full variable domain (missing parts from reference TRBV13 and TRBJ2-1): AAGVIQSPRHLIKEKRETATLKCYPIPRHDTVYWYQQGPGQDPQFLISFYEKMQSDKGSIPDRFSAQQFSDYHSELNMSSLELGDSALYFCASSSRTGANEQFFGPGTRLTVL.

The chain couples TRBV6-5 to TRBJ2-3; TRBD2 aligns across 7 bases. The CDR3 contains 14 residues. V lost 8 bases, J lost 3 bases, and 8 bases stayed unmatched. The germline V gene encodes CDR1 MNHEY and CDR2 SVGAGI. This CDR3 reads CASWGGGSTDTQYF. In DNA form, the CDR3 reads TGTGCCAGCTGGGGGGGTGGGAGTACAGATACGCAGTATTTT.

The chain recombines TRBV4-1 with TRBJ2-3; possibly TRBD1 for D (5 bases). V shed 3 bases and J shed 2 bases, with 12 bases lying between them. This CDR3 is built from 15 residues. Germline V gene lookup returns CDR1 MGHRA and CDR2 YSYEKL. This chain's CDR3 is CASSQIGAVTDTQYF. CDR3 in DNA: TGCGCCAGCAGCCAGATTGGGGCAGTCACAGATACGCAGTATTTT.

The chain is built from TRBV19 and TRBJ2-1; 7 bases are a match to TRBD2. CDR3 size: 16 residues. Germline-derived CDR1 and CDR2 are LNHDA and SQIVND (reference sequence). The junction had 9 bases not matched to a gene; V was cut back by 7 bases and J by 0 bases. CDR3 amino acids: CASTNPASGSYNEQFF. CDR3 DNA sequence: TGTGCCAGTACTAACCCCGCTAGCGGCTCCTACAATGAGCAGTTCTTC.

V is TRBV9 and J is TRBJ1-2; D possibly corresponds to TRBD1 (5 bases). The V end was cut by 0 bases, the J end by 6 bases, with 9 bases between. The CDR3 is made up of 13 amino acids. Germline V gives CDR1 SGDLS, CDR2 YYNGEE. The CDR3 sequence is CASSVAGIDGYTF. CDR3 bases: TGTGCCAGCAGCGTAGCAGGGATCGATGGCTACACCTTC.

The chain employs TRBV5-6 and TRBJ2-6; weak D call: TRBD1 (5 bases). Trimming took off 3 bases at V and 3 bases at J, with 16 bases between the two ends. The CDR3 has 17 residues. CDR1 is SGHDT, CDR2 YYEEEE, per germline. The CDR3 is CASSSPFRGIGANVLTF. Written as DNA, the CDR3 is TGTGCCAGCAGCTCCCCGTTTAGGGGTATTGGGGCCAACGTCCTGACTTTC.

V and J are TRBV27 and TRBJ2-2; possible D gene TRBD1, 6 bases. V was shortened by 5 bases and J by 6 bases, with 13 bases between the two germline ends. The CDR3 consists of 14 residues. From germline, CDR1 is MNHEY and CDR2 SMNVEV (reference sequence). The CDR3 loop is CASSPGHEAGELFF. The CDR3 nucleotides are TGTGCCAGCAGTCCGGGACACGAGGCCGGGGAGCTGTTTTTT.

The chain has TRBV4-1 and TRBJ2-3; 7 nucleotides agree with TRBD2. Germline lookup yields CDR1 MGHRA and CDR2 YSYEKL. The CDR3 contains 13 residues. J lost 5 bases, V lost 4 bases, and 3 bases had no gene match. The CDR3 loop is CASSPREGDTQYF. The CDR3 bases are TGCGCCAGCAGCCCGAGGGAGGGAGATACGCAGTATTTT.